This TCR beta chain is drawn from a study of blood T cell repertoires in COVID-19. Whole-study context: There were acute and convalescent COVID-19 samples, and they came from the United States, Italy and Spain.

This clone was picked up a small number of times. CDR1 is LGHNA and CDR2 is YNFKEQ in the germline V gene. Trimming left V 8 bases short and J 0 bases short, with 11 bases between. The CDR3 is 14 amino acids. Participant-reported clinical history was the basis for cohort assignment. As originally analysed: From reference gene primer amplification, estimates of nucleated cell counts were derived. Assay: immunoSEQ multiplex PCR; the TCRdb copy retains only in-frame clones and omits some. The DNA gave D and trimming, while V, J and clone size come from that table. The sample carries roughly 250,000 clones, roughly 88% recorded once.

The specimen was PBMCs or T cells enriched from blood (not recorded which). This sequence was found in a middle-aged woman with acute COVID-19. The genes are TRBV4-2 and TRBJ2-1, with D perhaps matching TRBD2 (6 bases). CDR3 amino acids: CASHSGLSYNEQFF. Here the CDR3 DNA reads TGTGCCAGCCATAGCGGACTCTCCTACAATGAGCAGTTCTTC.